The 24 T cell receptor beta chains in this list originate from one sample, sequenced in a study of CD8+ T cells in alopecia areata. Extracted from the samples, RNA was reverse transcribed into cDNA to serve as the sequencing template. Produced via immunoSEQ multiplex PCR; TCRdb's table is partial and in-frame only. In the table there are fewer than 200,000 clones, around 50% of which are singletons. Sample treatment: oral pan-JAK inhibitor, 5-10 mg twice daily. The sample was CD8+ T cells sorted from blood, taken at week 24, from a patient treated with tofacitinib. These receptors all come from a human donor with alopecia areata.

The chain recombines TRBV30 with TRBJ1-2; D gene ambiguous. The V gene lost 7 bases and the J gene lost 0 bases, with 12 bases spanning the gap. The germline gives CDR1 GTSNPN, CDR2 SVGIG (reference sequence). The CDR3 totals 13 residues. Written as DNA, the CDR3 is TGTGCCTCGGAAGTCCATTCTAACTATGGCTACACCTTC. It specifies CASEVHSNYGYTF.

V is TRBV30 and J is TRBJ1-1, with no clear D. Trimming removed 2 bases from V and 2 bases from J, with 6 bases in between. Germline lookup yields CDR1 GTSNPN and CDR2 SVGIG (reference sequence). The CDR3 runs to 12 residues. CDR3 region: CAWSYGNTEAFF. DNA of the CDR3: TGTGCCTGGAGTTACGGTAACACTGAAGCTTTCTTT.

V gene TRBV29-1 combines with J gene TRBJ1-2; possible D gene TRBD1, 5 bases. The germline V and J ends were trimmed by 6 bases and 3 bases, with 14 bases remaining between them. CDR1 is SQVTM and CDR2 is ANQGSEA in the germline V gene. This CDR3 comprises 13 residues. In nucleotides, the CDR3 is TGCAGCGTACGGACAAAAGGAGACTATGGCTACACCTTC. Translation: CSVRTKGDYGYTF.

With regard to this clone: Additional DNA sequences in this sample encode the identical CDR3. V usage is TRBV30 and J usage is TRBJ2-7; the D gene could be TRBD1 or TRBD2 (5 bases each). From germline, CDR1 is GTSNPN and CDR2 SVGIG (reference sequence). CDR3 length: 11 residues. V was clipped by 1 base and J by 6 bases, with 7 bases between them. CDR3 coding DNA: TGTGCCTGGAGTGAGAGGGGCGAGCAGTACTTC. Protein product: CAWSERGEQYF.

This chain joins TRBV25-1 and TRBJ2-7; D may match TRBD1 or TRBD2 (5 bases each). This CDR3 contains 14 residues. Germline-derived CDR1 and CDR2 are MGHDK and SYGVNS. The V gene lost 3 bases and the J gene lost 5 bases, with 14 bases spanning the gap. The CDR3 loop reads CASSDTWGRHEQYF. DNA for the CDR3: TGTGCCAGCAGTGACACATGGGGGAGACACGAGCAGTACTTC.

This clone came up a few times. The genes are TRBV5-6 and TRBJ1-1; D is undetermined. Deletions cut 2 bases from V and 4 bases from J, with 6 bases between. There are 12 residues in the CDR3. The germline gives CDR1 SGHDT, CDR2 YYEEEE. The CDR3 is CASSFTVTEAFF. CDR3 bases: TGTGCCAGCAGCTTTACAGTCACTGAAGCTTTCTTT. Together with reference TRBV5-6 and TRBJ1-1, the CDR3 gives the full variable domain: DAGVTQSPTHLIKTRGQQVTLRCSPKSGHDTVSWYQQALGQGPQFIFQYYEEEERQRGNFPDRFSGHQFPNYSSELNVNALLLGDSALYLCASSFTVTEAFFGQGTRLTVV.

The chain has TRBV15 and TRBJ2-1; TRBD1 or TRBD2 may be the D gene (6 bases each). The CDR3 loop spans 13 amino acids. Trimming shortened V by 5 bases and J by 4 bases, and 9 bases separated the two germline ends. Germline V gene sequence: CDR1 LNHNV, CDR2 YYDKDF (reference sequence). Here the CDR3 DNA reads TGTGCCACCAGCGGGGGGCGGTACAATGAGCAGTTCTTC. It encodes CATSGGRYNEQFF.

V and J are TRBV29-1 and TRBJ1-2, with a tentative D call TRBD1 (5 bases). The CDR3 has 13 residues. V was pared by 4 bases and J by 4 bases, with 13 bases between. CDR1 and CDR2 from the germline V gene are SQVTM and ANQGSEA. The CDR3 protein is CSVAGLEVYGYTF. DNA for the CDR3: TGCAGCGTTGCAGGGCTGGAAGTCTATGGCTACACCTTC.

CDR3 amino acids: CASSPPGDYEQYF. In DNA form, the CDR3 reads TGTGCCAGCAGCCCCCCCGGGGATTACGAGCAGTACTTC. The J gene is TRBJ2-7, the V gene TRBV7-9; possibly TRBD2 for D (5 bases). The CDR3 totals 13 residues. Between the trimmed V and J ends, which lost 5 bases and 4 bases, there was a span of 12 bases. Germline V gene sequence: CDR1 SEHNR, CDR2 FQNEAQ (reference sequence). The complete variable domain, with remaining parts taken from reference TRBV7-9 and TRBJ2-7, reads DTGVSQNPRHKITKRGQNVTFRCDPISEHNRLYWYRQTLGQGPEFLTYFQNEAQLEKSRLLSDRFSAERPKGSFSTLEIQRTEQGDSAMYLCASSPPGDYEQYFGPGTRLTVT.

This chain joins TRBV2 and TRBJ2-1; weak D call: TRBD2 (6 bases). The CDR3 length is 12 residues. CDR1 and CDR2 (germline): SNHLY, FYNNEI. Trimming left V 6 bases short and J 10 bases short, with 13 bases between. DNA of the CDR3: TGTGCCAGCAGACGTCCGGGGGAGGAGCAGTTCTTC. Protein: CASRRPGEEQFF.

In its sample, this clone was seen once. V usage is TRBV7-9 and J usage is TRBJ2-5; D gene uncertain. V was pared by 9 bases and J by 0 bases, with 8 bases between. CDR3 length: 12 residues. The V gene's germline CDR1 is SEHNR and CDR2 FQNEAQ (reference sequence). DNA for the CDR3: TGTGCCAGACAAGACGACCAAGAGACCCAGTACTTC. Its translation: CARQDDQETQYF.

Here the CDR3 reads CAWSVPSTTGSGYGYTF. The DNA for the CDR3 is TGTGCCTGGAGTGTACCCTCAACGACAGGTTCCGGCTATGGCTACACCTTC. The rearrangement joins TRBV30 to TRBJ1-2; TRBD1 is a possible D gene (6 bases). V was pared by 0 bases and J by 4 bases, with 21 bases between. Germline CDR1 GTSNPN, CDR2 SVGIG (reference sequence). The CDR3 has 17 residues. Combining the CDR3 with reference TRBV30 and TRBJ1-2 gives the whole variable domain SQTIHQWPATLVQPVGSPLSLECTVEGTSNPNLYWYRQAAGRGLQLLFYSVGIGQISSEVPQNLSASRPQDRQFILSSKKLLLSDSGFYLCAWSVPSTTGSGYGYTFGSGTRLTVV.

J is TRBJ2-5 and V is TRBV7-8; possible D gene TRBD2, 5 bases. Germline V lookup: CDR1 SGHVS, CDR2 FQNEAQ. The CDR3 has 14 amino acids. Between the trimmed V and J ends, which lost 3 bases and 3 bases, there was a span of 11 bases. For the CDR3, the DNA is TGTGCCAGCAGCTTCGGGAATAGCAAAGAGACCCAGTACTTC. It is translated as CASSFGNSKETQYF.

CDR3: CASSVSLRDRAYEQYF. In DNA form, the CDR3 reads TGTGCCAGCAGCGTAAGCCTTAGGGACAGGGCCTACGAGCAGTACTTC. The chain uses TRBV13 and TRBJ2-7; 9 bases agree with TRBD1. CDR3 length: 16 residues. The junction had 10 bases not matched to a gene; V was cut back by 5 bases and J by 2 bases. CDR1 and CDR2 (germline): PRHDT, FYEKMQ (reference sequence).

The J gene is TRBJ1-1, the V gene TRBV5-6; no clear D. Trimming left V 1 base short and J 0 bases short, with 7 bases between. The CDR3 spans 14 residues. From germline, CDR1 is SGHDT and CDR2 YYEEEE. In nucleotides, the CDR3 is TGTGCCAGCAGCTTGCCCTCGATGAACACTGAAGCTTTCTTT. This gives the protein CASSLPSMNTEAFF. Supplemented by reference TRBV5-6 and TRBJ1-1, the full variable domain reads DAGVTQSPTHLIKTRGQQVTLRCSPKSGHDTVSWYQQALGQGPQFIFQYYEEEERQRGNFPDRFSGHQFPNYSSELNVNALLLGDSALYLCASSLPSMNTEAFFGQGTRLTVV.

With regard to this clone: Other DNA sequences within the sample encode an identical CDR3. The J gene is TRBJ2-7, the V gene TRBV29-1; 8 positions agree with TRBD1. Trimming at V came to 6 bases and at J to 2 bases, leaving 3 bases not matched to a gene. The CDR3 is 12 residues long. Germline lookup yields CDR1 SQVTM and CDR2 ANQGSEA. In DNA, the CDR3 is TGCAGCGTAGAACAGGGGGCCTACGAGCAGTACTTC. Residues: CSVEQGAYEQYF.

There are a few counts of this clone. The rearrangement links TRBV11-2 to TRBJ2-1; TRBD2 agrees at 10 bases. The CDR3 consists of 17 residues. Germline V gene data show CDR1 as SGHAT and CDR2 as FQNNGV. V lost 1 base to trimming and J lost 2 bases; unmatched junction nucleotides: 5. The CDR3 coding sequence is TGTGCCAGCAGCTTAGGTCTAGCGGGGGCCCCCTACAATGAGCAGTTCTTC. Its protein is CASSLGLAGAPYNEQFF.

This clone was counted only a few times. This chain connects TRBV5-5 to TRBJ2-2; D possibly corresponds to TRBD2 (6 bases). Germline CDR1 and CDR2: SGHKS and YYEKEE (reference sequence). This CDR3 comprises 17 residues. V dropped 1 base and J dropped 3 bases, with 16 bases sitting between them. The chain's CDR3 is CASSLPRGTRDTGELFF. CDR3 in DNA: TGTGCCAGCAGCTTGCCTCGCGGGACGCGCGACACCGGGGAGCTGTTTTTT.

The table lists this clone with a count of one. The rearrangement uses TRBV7-9 and TRBJ2-3; D tentatively fits TRBD1 or TRBD2 (5 bases each). Germline CDR1 SEHNR, CDR2 FQNEAQ (reference sequence). Trimming removed 5 bases from V and 8 bases from J, with 23 bases in between. The CDR3 runs to 16 residues. The CDR3 loop is CASSTNLGRELGTQYF. The CDR3 DNA is TGTGCCAGCAGCACCAACCTGGGACGGGAACTTGGTACGCAGTATTTT.

As regards this clone: Other nucleotide sequences in the sample specify the same CDR3. The chain uses TRBV7-9 and TRBJ2-7, with unresolved D. Germline CDR1 is SEHNR and CDR2 is FQNEAQ (reference sequence). This CDR3 has 14 residues. Trimming left V 1 base short and J 4 bases short, with 11 bases between. The CDR3 loop is CASSLGGRQYEQYF. CDR3 bases: TGTGCCAGCAGCTTAGGGGGTCGGCAGTACGAGCAGTACTTC.

The rearrangement uses TRBV29-1 and TRBJ2-7; the D is unclear. The CDR3 is 13 amino acids. Per germline, CDR1 SQVTM and CDR2 ANQGSEA. The V end lost 6 bases, the J end lost 3 bases, and 15 bases lay between the germline ends. The CDR3 reads CSVQGGRNYEQYF. The CDR3 region has the DNA TGCAGCGTCCAAGGTGGCAGAAACTACGAGCAGTACTTC.

The chain joins TRBV9 to TRBJ2-3, with D perhaps TRBD1 (5 bases). The CDR3 runs 14 residues. Germline V gene sequence: CDR1 SGDLS, CDR2 YYNGEE. Trimming took 4 bases from V and 2 from J, leaving 11 bases between them. Here the CDR3 reads CASSPRQITDTQYF. CDR3 in DNA: TGTGCCAGCAGCCCGAGACAGATCACAGATACGCAGTATTTT.

The genes are TRBV27 and TRBJ2-7; D is uncertain. Germline lookup yields CDR1 MNHEY and CDR2 SMNVEV (reference sequence). The CDR3 totals 13 residues. Between the trimmed V and J ends, which lost 0 bases and 2 bases, there was a span of 5 bases. In DNA form, the CDR3 reads TGTGCCAGCAGTTTATCGGTGACCTACGAGCAGTACTTC. Residues: CASSLSVTYEQYF.

This clone has a handful of counts. The chain joins TRBV9 to TRBJ2-7, with 7 bases aligning to TRBD2. The length of the CDR3 is 12 residues. The V and J ends lost 1 base and 13 bases, in that order; junction bases with no gene match: 8. Looked up from germline, CDR1 is SGDLS and CDR2 is YYNGEE. CDR3 coding DNA: TGTGCCAGCAGCGTAAGCGCGGGGGACCTCTACTTC. It specifies CASSVSAGDLYF. The variable domain in full, with the rest retrieved from reference TRBV9 and TRBJ2-7, is DSGVTQTPKHLITATGQRVTLRCSPRSGDLSVYWYQQSLDQGLQFLIQYYNGEERAKGNILERFSAQQFPDLHSELNLSSLELGDSALYFCASSVSAGDLYFGPGTRLTVT.